Below are 21 T cell receptor beta chains sequenced from a single sample in a study of shared clonotypes between healthy human individuals. Libraries were prepared by immunoSEQ multiplex PCR; TCRdb keeps only in-frame clonotypes and omits some of them. This sample yields 550,000 to 700,000 clones, of which 73% are seen a single time; around 1.8% belongs to the top ten. The material sequenced was memory CD4+ T cells sorted from blood. The subset denotes: CD45RA-negative fraction. The source is a woman in her 30s in good health.

This clone was detected only once. The J gene is TRBJ1-5, the V gene TRBV28; D is unresolved. CDR3 length: 13 amino acids. CDR1 and CDR2 (germline): MDHEN, SYDVKM. Between the trimmed V and J ends, which lost 7 bases and 4 bases, there was a span of 11 bases. The CDR3 region is CASNPDRNQPQHF. CDR3 nucleotides: TGTGCCAGCAACCCAGACCGGAATCAGCCCCAGCATTTT.

The sample holds a few counts of this clone. The genes are TRBV7-9 and TRBJ2-1, with D maybe TRBD1 (5 bases). Germline V lookup: CDR1 SEHNR, CDR2 FQNEAQ (reference sequence). The CDR3 runs 15 residues. Deletions cut 8 bases from V and 0 bases from J, with 14 bases between. The CDR3 DNA is TGTGCCAGCCGGACACATGCTGTCTCCTACAATGAGCAGTTCTTC. Protein: CASRTHAVSYNEQFF.

The V gene is TRBV11-1, the J gene TRBJ1-5; D not certain. Per germline, CDR1 SGHAT and CDR2 FQDESV (reference sequence). V lost 3 bases and J 8 bases, leaving 11 bases between the germline ends. This CDR3 is 13 amino acids long. CDR3 coding DNA: TGTGCCAGCAGCTTTGGGGAATCGGAGCCCCAGCATTTT. Residues: CASSFGESEPQHF.

This clone turned up a few times. The genes are TRBV6-5 and TRBJ2-7; possible D gene TRBD1, 6 bases. Per germline, CDR1 MNHEY and CDR2 SVGAGI. The CDR3 is 15 amino acids. Trimming shortened V by 0 bases and J by 3 bases, and 12 bases separated the two germline ends. Here the CDR3 reads CASSYSMAQGYEQYF. Here the CDR3 DNA reads TGTGCCAGCAGTTACTCGATGGCACAGGGCTACGAGCAGTACTTC.

V usage is TRBV7-8 and J usage is TRBJ2-5; D is ambiguous. Trimming cost V 1 base and J 5 bases, with 2 bases left between them. The CDR3 runs to 11 residues. Germline-derived CDR1 and CDR2 are SGHVS and FQNEAQ. CDR3 sequence: CASSLVETQYF. The CDR3 DNA reads TGTGCCAGCAGCTTAGTTGAGACCCAGTACTTC. The full variable domain, with the rest looked up from reference TRBV7-8 and TRBJ2-5, is GAGVSQSPRYKVAKRGQDVALRCDPISGHVSLFWYQQALGQGPEFLTYFQNEAQLDKSGLPSDRFFAERPEGSVSTLKIQRTQQEDSAVYLCASSLVETQYFGPGTRLLVL.

In this sample, this clone turned up once. The chain has TRBV2 and TRBJ1-2, with D unclear. This CDR3 is 12 amino acids long. Germline V gene data show CDR1 as SNHLY and CDR2 as FYNNEI. In DNA, the CDR3 is TGTTCTAACTCCGAGGGTCACCCCGTTATGACCTTC. This gives the protein CSNSEGHPVMTF.

This clone was seen a handful of times. V is TRBV5-6 and J is TRBJ2-5; no reliable D call. The CDR3 has 14 residues. V lost 0 bases, J lost 5 bases, and 11 bases lay in between. From germline, CDR1 is SGHDT and CDR2 YYEEEE. The CDR3 loop reads CASSLAGPSETQYF. The CDR3 DNA follows: TGTGCCAGCAGCTTGGCTGGGCCTTCGGAGACCCAGTACTTC.

The J gene is TRBJ2-3, the V gene TRBV28; weak D call: TRBD1 (6 bases). The CDR3 contains 14 residues. V lost 7 bases to trimming and J lost 4 bases, with 15 bases between them. Germline-derived CDR1 and CDR2 are MDHEN and SYDVKM. The CDR3 spells CASKKQGLSDTQYF. The CDR3 nucleotides read TGTGCCAGCAAAAAACAGGGATTGTCAGATACGCAGTATTTT.

The CDR3 DNA reads as TGTGCCAGCAGCTTGGGTGTGGGCAGGGTGGACGAGCAGTACTTC. It translates to CASSLGVGRVDEQYF. This sequence joins TRBV5-4 and TRBJ2-7; tentative D call: TRBD1 (5 bases). This CDR3 is built from 15 residues. Germline V gene sequence: CDR1 SGHNT, CDR2 YYREEE (reference sequence). V lost 0 bases and J 5 bases, leaving 15 bases between the germline ends. Full variable domain (rest looked up from reference TRBV5-4 and TRBJ2-7): ETGVTQSPTHLIKTRGQQVTLRCSSQSGHNTVSWYQQALGQGPQFIFQYYREEENGRGNFPPRFSGLQFPNYSSELNVNALELDDSALYLCASSLGVGRVDEQYFGPGTRLTVT.

For this clone: Other nucleotide sequences from this sample produce the same CDR3. The genes are TRBV28 and TRBJ2-7, with 7 bases identical to TRBD2. Germline-derived CDR1 and CDR2 are MDHEN and SYDVKM. J lost 2 bases, V lost 3 bases, and 1 base had no gene match. The CDR3 length is 13 residues. The CDR3 loop is CASSLGLTYEQYF. In DNA form, the CDR3 reads TGTGCCAGCAGTTTGGGACTAACCTACGAGCAGTACTTC.

The V and J genes are TRBV9 and TRBJ2-7, with unresolved D. V was shortened by 3 bases and J by 0 bases, with 13 bases between the two germline ends. CDR1 is SGDLS, CDR2 YYNGEE, per germline. This CDR3 has 15 amino acids. The DNA of the CDR3 is TGTGCCAGCAGCGCTCTAGACCAGAGCTCCTACGAGCAGTACTTC. It is translated as CASSALDQSSYEQYF.

This chain uses TRBV28 with TRBJ1-1, with D maybe TRBD1 (5 bases). Germline CDR1 MDHEN, CDR2 SYDVKM. Deletions cut 9 bases from V and 8 bases from J, with 16 bases between. The CDR3 spans 12 residues. The CDR3 is CASTGRAKEAFF. The CDR3 DNA reads as TGTGCCAGTACCGGCAGGGCGAAGGAAGCTTTCTTT.

The chain has TRBV5-1 and TRBJ2-3; 8 nucleotides line up with TRBD1. Germline CDR1 reads SGHRS; CDR2 reads YFSETQ. This CDR3 contains 15 residues. After removal of 1 base from V and 5 bases from J, the junction contained 6 bases not matched to a gene. The CDR3 nucleotides are TGCGCCAGCAGCTTGACCGGACAGGGATTAGATACGCAGTATTTT. Its protein product is CASSLTGQGLDTQYF. The full variable domain, its missing parts supplied by reference TRBV5-1 and TRBJ2-3, is KAGVTQTPRYLIKTRGQQVTLSCSPISGHRSVSWYQQTPGQGLQFLFEYFSETQRNKGNFPGRFSGRQFSNSRSEMNVSTLELGDSALYLCASSLTGQGLDTQYFGPGTRLTVL.

V usage is TRBV25-1 and J usage is TRBJ2-2; TRBD2 aligns across 7 bases. This CDR3 region has 16 residues. Trimming took 2 bases from V and 1 from J; bases not matched to a gene: 4. The germline V gene has CDR1 MGHDK and CDR2 SYGVNS. This chain's CDR3 is CASSENRGENTGELFF. The CDR3 DNA sequence: TGTGCCAGCAGTGAAAATCGGGGGGAGAACACCGGGGAGCTGTTTTTT.

The chain has TRBV5-4 and TRBJ2-3, with a possible D match to TRBD2 (6 bases). CDR3 length equals 16 residues. CDR1 SGHNT and CDR2 YYREEE come from the germline V gene (reference sequence). V was pared by 0 bases and J by 2 bases, with 13 bases between. The CDR3 region has the DNA TGTGCCAGCAGCTTGGAAGGCGGGATCCCCACAGATACGCAGTATTTT. Protein sequence: CASSLEGGIPTDTQYF.

This clone was detected only once. The CDR3 sequence is CASSQGDRTASRQAFF. DNA for the CDR3: TGCGCCAGCAGCCAAGGGGACAGGACCGCCTCTCGCCAAGCTTTCTTT. The rearrangement uses TRBV4-1 and TRBJ1-1; 8 positions agree with TRBD1. The CDR3 has 16 amino acids. Germline V gene lookup returns CDR1 MGHRA and CDR2 YSYEKL. V was clipped by 1 base and J by 9 bases; unmatched bases: 13.

The rearrangement uses TRBV27 and TRBJ2-6, with unresolved D. Germline V CDR1 and CDR2: MNHEY, SMNVEV (reference sequence). The CDR3 has 13 amino acids. V was trimmed by 4 bases and J by 0 bases, leaving 1 base between them. In DNA form, the CDR3 reads TGTGCCAGCAGTTCCTCTGGGGCCAACGTCCTGACTTTC. This codes for CASSSSGANVLTF.

This clone was recorded once. The chain carries TRBV6-1 and TRBJ2-1; D is uncertain. Germline V gene lookup returns CDR1 MNHNS and CDR2 SASEGT. V was shortened by 3 bases and J by 13 bases, with 16 bases between the two germline ends. The CDR3 has 13 residues. The CDR3 reads CASSDRAAASQFF. For the CDR3, the DNA is TGTGCCAGCAGTGACCGGGCGGCGGCTAGTCAGTTCTTC.

The V and J genes are TRBV6-1 and TRBJ1-2; D perhaps matches TRBD1 (5 bases). The CDR3 runs to 15 residues. CDR1 MNHNS and CDR2 SASEGT come from the germline V gene. V shed 2 bases and J shed 4 bases, with 14 bases lying between them. The CDR3 sequence: CASSELGGKAYGYTF. In DNA, the CDR3 is TGTGCCAGCAGTGAACTTGGGGGTAAGGCCTATGGCTACACCTTC.

This chain links TRBV5-1 with TRBJ2-1; tentative D call: TRBD2 (6 bases). The germline V gene encodes CDR1 SGHRS and CDR2 YFSETQ. V lost 3 bases and J 2 bases, leaving 12 bases between the germline ends. CDR3 length equals 15 residues. The CDR3 loop reads CASSSGVSTYNEQFF. CDR3 DNA sequence: TGCGCCAGCAGCTCGGGAGTCTCCACCTACAATGAGCAGTTCTTC.

The chain has TRBV28 and TRBJ1-5; D is ambiguous. Germline V gene lookup returns CDR1 MDHEN and CDR2 SYDVKM. Trimming took off 1 base at V and 3 bases at J, with 7 bases between the two ends. The CDR3 totals 14 residues. The CDR3 sequence: CASSLLSDNQPQHF. CDR3 DNA sequence: TGTGCCAGCAGTTTATTGTCAGACAATCAGCCCCAGCATTTT.